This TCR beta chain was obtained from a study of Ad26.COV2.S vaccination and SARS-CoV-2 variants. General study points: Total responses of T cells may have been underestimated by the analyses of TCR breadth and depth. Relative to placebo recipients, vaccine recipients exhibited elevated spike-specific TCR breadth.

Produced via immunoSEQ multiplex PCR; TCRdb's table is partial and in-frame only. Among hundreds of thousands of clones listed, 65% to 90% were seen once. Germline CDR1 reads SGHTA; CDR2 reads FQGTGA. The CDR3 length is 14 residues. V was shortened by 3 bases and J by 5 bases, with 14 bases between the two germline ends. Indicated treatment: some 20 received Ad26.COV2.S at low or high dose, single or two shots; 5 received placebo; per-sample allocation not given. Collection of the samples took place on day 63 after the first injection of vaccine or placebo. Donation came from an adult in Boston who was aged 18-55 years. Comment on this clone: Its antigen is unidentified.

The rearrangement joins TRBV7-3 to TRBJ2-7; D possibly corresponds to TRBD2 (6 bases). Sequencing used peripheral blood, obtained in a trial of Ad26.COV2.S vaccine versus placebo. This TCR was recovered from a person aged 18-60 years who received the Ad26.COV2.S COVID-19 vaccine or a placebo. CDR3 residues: CASSFGGLLDEQYF. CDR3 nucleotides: TGTGCCAGCAGCTTTGGGGGACTCCTAGACGAGCAGTACTTC.